This note documents a single TCR beta chain sequence. Its antigen is still unknown. The CDR3 spans 14 residues. Germline-derived CDR1 and CDR2 are SGHVS and FQNEAQ. Trimming stripped 5 bases from V and 1 base from J, with 12 bases between. PCR employed 60 Vbeta and 13 Jbeta primers. Per the original data handling: Unique TCR beta chains totaled some 80 million in a later count, with 8.5 million to 12 million of them shared. Only in-frame clones appear in the TCRdb table, and some are missing; sequencing was by immunoSEQ multiplex PCR. V and J calls and clone size are as listed in that table; D and trimming were resolved from the DNA. The repertoire holds about 150,000 clones, with over 55% as singletons. The data stem from a study of cytomegalovirus exposure and HLA in healthy donors. Notes on the study in general: Most CMV-associated TCR beta chains appeared HLA-restricted in a later analysis. TCR beta V- and J-gene trimming was later associated with a missense DCLRE1C variant.

The clonotype was recovered from a man aged 35-49 years in good health and CMV-seronegative. The sample comprised PBMCs. The J gene is TRBJ2-7, the V gene TRBV7-8; D gene ambiguous. CDR3 nucleotide sequence: TGTGCCAGCAGCCAAGTCCGTAGTTCCTACGAGCAGTACTTC. This translates into CASSQVRSSYEQYF.